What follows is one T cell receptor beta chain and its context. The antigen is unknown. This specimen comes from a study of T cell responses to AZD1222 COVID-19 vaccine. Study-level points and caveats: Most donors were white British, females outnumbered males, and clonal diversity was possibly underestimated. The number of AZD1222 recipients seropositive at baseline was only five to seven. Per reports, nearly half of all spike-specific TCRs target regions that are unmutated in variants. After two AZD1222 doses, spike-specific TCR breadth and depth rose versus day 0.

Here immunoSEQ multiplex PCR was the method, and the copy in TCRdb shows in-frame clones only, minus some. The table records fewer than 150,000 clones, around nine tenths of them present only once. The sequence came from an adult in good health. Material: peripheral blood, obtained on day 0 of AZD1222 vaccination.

As DNA, the CDR3 is TGTGCCTCGGCTCAGCAAGAGACCCAGTACTTC. It translates to CASAQQETQYF. The rearrangement links TRBV12-3 or TRBV12-4 to TRBJ2-5; D ambiguous. The CDR3 sequence is 11 residues long. Trimming pared 11 bases from V and 2 bases from J, leaving 9 bases between.